The 14 T cell receptor beta chains below all came from one sample that was sequenced in a study of beta chain features in type 1 diabetes. Broader study findings: When Type 1 diabetes patients were examined, their TCRB CDR3s proved moderately but significantly shorter in all four CD4+ subsets.

These receptors have no identified antigens. cDNA synthesis used the whole RNA isolate, giving expressed TCRB sequences. Profiling relied on immunoSEQ multiplex PCR, and the TCRdb table lists in-frame clones only, not all of them. The sample yields nearly 700,000 clones, roughly 13% seen once. The sequenced sample was naive CD4+ T cells from blood. These receptor sequences come from a man aged 18 to 30 with type 1 diabetes.

This clone occurred a few times. This chain joins TRBV5-1 and TRBJ2-7; 9 bases are a match to TRBD2. CDR1 SGHRS and CDR2 YFSETQ come from the germline V gene. This CDR3 is 16 amino acids long. The V gene end was trimmed by 3 bases and the J gene end by 1 base; junction bases not matched to a gene: 8. The CDR3 DNA reads TGCGCCAGCAGCTCTATAGCGGGGGCCTCTTCCTACGAGCAGTACTTC. This translates into CASSSIAGASSYEQYF.

This clone appeared a few times. This chain joins TRBV5-1 and TRBJ1-2; TRBD1 matches 7 bases. CDR3 length: 14 amino acids. J gave up 6 bases and V 4 bases, and 9 bases lay outside the gene matches. Germline CDR1 reads SGHRS; CDR2 reads YFSETQ. DNA for the CDR3: TGCGCCAGCAGCCCCGGGACAGATGGTGATGGCTACACCTTC. This codes for CASSPGTDGDGYTF.

This clone was picked up a small number of times. This chain joins TRBV9 and TRBJ2-7; 7 nucleotides align to TRBD1. The CDR3 has 16 amino acids. The V gene end was trimmed by 2 bases and the J gene end by 3 bases; junction bases not matched to a gene: 11. Germline-derived CDR1 and CDR2 are SGDLS and YYNGEE. The CDR3 DNA follows: TGTGCCAGCAGCGTGACCCACCAAGGACAGGACTACGAGCAGTACTTC. It codes for CASSVTHQGQDYEQYF.

This clone has more than one count but fewer than ten. V usage is TRBV30 and J usage is TRBJ2-3, with 11 positions matching TRBD2. Germline V gene data show CDR1 as GTSNPN and CDR2 as SVGIG (reference sequence). With V trimmed by 0 bases and J by 7 bases, 9 bases remained unmatched. The CDR3 loop spans 16 amino acids. The CDR3 loop reads CAWSVVIAGGPNTQYF. CDR3 DNA sequence: TGTGCCTGGAGTGTGGTAATAGCGGGGGGGCCAAATACGCAGTATTTT. Looking up the rest from reference TRBV30 and TRBJ2-3 gives the full variable domain: SQTIHQWPATLVQPVGSPLSLECTVEGTSNPNLYWYRQAAGRGLQLLFYSVGIGQISSEVPQNLSASRPQDRQFILSSKKLLLSDSGFYLCAWSVVIAGGPNTQYFGPGTRLTVL.

V is TRBV6-5 and J is TRBJ2-4; 8 nucleotides match TRBD1. The CDR3 sequence is 15 residues long. Germline CDR1 is MNHEY and CDR2 is SVGAGI. After removal of 0 bases from V and 4 bases from J, the junction contained 2 bases not matched to a gene. The CDR3 DNA reads as TGTGCCAGCAGTTACTCGGGACAGGTTAAAAACATTCAGTACTTC. Translating gives CASSYSGQVKNIQYF.

The V gene is TRBV6-5, the J gene TRBJ2-5, with D maybe TRBD1 (5 bases). The CDR3 length is 13 residues. Trimming took 2 bases from V and 5 from J, leaving 9 bases between them. Germline V CDR1 and CDR2: MNHEY, SVGAGI. The chain's CDR3 is CASSYQGTETQYF. For the CDR3, the DNA is TGTGCCAGCAGTTACCAGGGAACGGAGACCCAGTACTTC.

The chain couples TRBV30 to TRBJ1-2, with TRBD1 as a possible D gene (5 bases). The CDR3 contains 12 residues. V lost 2 bases and J lost 8, with 12 bases in between. CDR1 and CDR2 from the germline V gene are GTSNPN and SVGIG (reference sequence). This chain's CDR3 is CAWSRDLEGYTF. CDR3 nucleotide sequence: TGTGCCTGGAGTCGGGACCTGGAGGGCTACACCTTC.

V is TRBV5-1 and J is TRBJ2-3; TRBD2 agrees at 7 bases. The CDR3 consists of 13 residues. With 2 bases clipped from V and 4 bases from J, the junction kept 1 base outside the gene matches. CDR1 is SGHRS and CDR2 is YFSETQ in the germline V gene. CDR3 sequence: CASSLAGPDTQYF. As DNA, the CDR3 is TGCGCCAGCAGCTTAGCGGGGCCAGATACGCAGTATTTT.

The chain recombines TRBV5-4 with TRBJ2-3, with D possibly matching TRBD1 (7 bases). The CDR3 loop spans 15 amino acids. Deletions cut 4 bases from V and 0 bases from J, with 12 bases between. Germline assignment: CDR1 SGHNT and CDR2 YYREEE (reference sequence). In DNA form, the CDR3 reads TGTGCCAGCAGCCCCGCAGGGGGGAGCACAGATACGCAGTATTTT. Translation: CASSPAGGSTDTQYF.

This clone occurred a few times. This chain joins TRBV29-1 and TRBJ1-1; the D is unclear. V shed 4 bases and J shed 0 bases, with 9 bases lying between them. Germline loops: CDR1 SQVTM, CDR2 ANQGSEA. The CDR3 length is 13 residues. The CDR3 DNA sequence: TGCAGCGTTGTCCGACATTTGAACACTGAAGCTTTCTTT. This translates into CSVVRHLNTEAFF.

J is TRBJ2-3 and V is TRBV6-5, with 7 bases aligning to TRBD1. V lost 6 bases, J lost 4 bases, and 10 bases stayed unmatched. The CDR3 runs 15 residues. CDR1 MNHEY and CDR2 SVGAGI come from the germline V gene. The CDR3 loop is CASSPRTGSADTQYF. The CDR3 coding sequence is TGTGCCAGCAGCCCCCGGACAGGTTCAGCAGATACGCAGTATTTT.

This clone was counted a few times. The CDR3 loop reads CASRLRRNTEAFF. For the CDR3, the DNA is TGTGCCAGCCGCCTTAGGAGGAACACTGAAGCTTTCTTT. This chain uses TRBV6-5 with TRBJ1-1; no clear D. Trimming shortened V by 8 bases and J by 1 base, and 11 bases separated the two germline ends. CDR3 size: 13 residues. Per germline, CDR1 MNHEY and CDR2 SVGAGI.

V is TRBV2 and J is TRBJ2-1; 9 positions match TRBD1. This CDR3 spans 13 amino acids. Per germline, CDR1 SNHLY and CDR2 FYNNEI. The junction had 5 bases not matched to a gene; V was cut back by 6 bases and J by 8 bases. The CDR3 spells CASRGTGIDEQFF. The CDR3 nucleotides read TGTGCCAGCAGGGGGACAGGGATCGATGAGCAGTTCTTC. Supplemented by reference TRBV2 and TRBJ2-1, the full variable domain reads EPEVTQTPSHQVTQMGQEVILRCVPISNHLYFYWYRQILGQKVEFLVSFYNNEISEKSEIFDDQFSVERPDGSNFTLKIRSTKLEDSAMYFCASRGTGIDEQFFGPGTRLTVL.

This clone came up a few times. This chain connects TRBV4-2 to TRBJ2-3, with 10 bases identical to TRBD2. Per the germline V gene, CDR1 is LGHNA and CDR2 is YNFKEQ. The CDR3 contains 16 residues. Germline trimming cut 0 bases from V and 6 bases from J; bases unmatched to any gene: 6. The CDR3 nucleotides are TGTGCCAGCAGCCAAGATTCCCTAGCGGGGGAGGATACGCAGTATTTT. Translating gives CASSQDSLAGEDTQYF.